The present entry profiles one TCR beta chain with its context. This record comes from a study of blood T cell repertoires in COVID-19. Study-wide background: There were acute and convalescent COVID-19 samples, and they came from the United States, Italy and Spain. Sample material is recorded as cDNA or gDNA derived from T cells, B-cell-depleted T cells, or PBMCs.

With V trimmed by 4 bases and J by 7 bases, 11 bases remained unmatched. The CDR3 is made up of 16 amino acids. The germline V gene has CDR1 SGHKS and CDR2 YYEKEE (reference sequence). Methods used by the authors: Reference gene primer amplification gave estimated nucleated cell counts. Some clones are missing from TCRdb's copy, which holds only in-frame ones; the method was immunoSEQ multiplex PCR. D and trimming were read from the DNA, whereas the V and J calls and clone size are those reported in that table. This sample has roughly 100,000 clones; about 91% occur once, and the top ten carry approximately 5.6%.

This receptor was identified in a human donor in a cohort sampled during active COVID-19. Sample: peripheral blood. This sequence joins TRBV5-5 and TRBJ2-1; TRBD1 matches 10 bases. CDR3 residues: CASSVTGTGVRNEQFF. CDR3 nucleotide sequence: TGTGCCAGCAGCGTAACCGGGACAGGGGTTAGGAATGAGCAGTTCTTC.